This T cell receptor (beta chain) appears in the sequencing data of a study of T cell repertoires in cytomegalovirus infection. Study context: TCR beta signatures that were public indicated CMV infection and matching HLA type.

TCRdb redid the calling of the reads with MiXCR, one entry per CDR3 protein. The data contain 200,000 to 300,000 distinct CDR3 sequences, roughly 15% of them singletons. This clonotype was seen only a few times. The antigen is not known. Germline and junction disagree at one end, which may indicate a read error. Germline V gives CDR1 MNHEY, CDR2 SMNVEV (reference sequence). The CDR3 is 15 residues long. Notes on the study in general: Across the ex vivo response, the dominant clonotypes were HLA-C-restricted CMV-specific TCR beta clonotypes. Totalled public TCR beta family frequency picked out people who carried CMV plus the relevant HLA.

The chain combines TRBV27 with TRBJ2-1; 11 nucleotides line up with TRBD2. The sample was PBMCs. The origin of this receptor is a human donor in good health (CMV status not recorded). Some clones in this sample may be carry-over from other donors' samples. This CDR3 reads CASNLAGGRYNEQFF. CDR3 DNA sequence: TGTGCCAGCAATTTAGCGGGAGGGCGCTACAATGAGCAGTTCTTC.